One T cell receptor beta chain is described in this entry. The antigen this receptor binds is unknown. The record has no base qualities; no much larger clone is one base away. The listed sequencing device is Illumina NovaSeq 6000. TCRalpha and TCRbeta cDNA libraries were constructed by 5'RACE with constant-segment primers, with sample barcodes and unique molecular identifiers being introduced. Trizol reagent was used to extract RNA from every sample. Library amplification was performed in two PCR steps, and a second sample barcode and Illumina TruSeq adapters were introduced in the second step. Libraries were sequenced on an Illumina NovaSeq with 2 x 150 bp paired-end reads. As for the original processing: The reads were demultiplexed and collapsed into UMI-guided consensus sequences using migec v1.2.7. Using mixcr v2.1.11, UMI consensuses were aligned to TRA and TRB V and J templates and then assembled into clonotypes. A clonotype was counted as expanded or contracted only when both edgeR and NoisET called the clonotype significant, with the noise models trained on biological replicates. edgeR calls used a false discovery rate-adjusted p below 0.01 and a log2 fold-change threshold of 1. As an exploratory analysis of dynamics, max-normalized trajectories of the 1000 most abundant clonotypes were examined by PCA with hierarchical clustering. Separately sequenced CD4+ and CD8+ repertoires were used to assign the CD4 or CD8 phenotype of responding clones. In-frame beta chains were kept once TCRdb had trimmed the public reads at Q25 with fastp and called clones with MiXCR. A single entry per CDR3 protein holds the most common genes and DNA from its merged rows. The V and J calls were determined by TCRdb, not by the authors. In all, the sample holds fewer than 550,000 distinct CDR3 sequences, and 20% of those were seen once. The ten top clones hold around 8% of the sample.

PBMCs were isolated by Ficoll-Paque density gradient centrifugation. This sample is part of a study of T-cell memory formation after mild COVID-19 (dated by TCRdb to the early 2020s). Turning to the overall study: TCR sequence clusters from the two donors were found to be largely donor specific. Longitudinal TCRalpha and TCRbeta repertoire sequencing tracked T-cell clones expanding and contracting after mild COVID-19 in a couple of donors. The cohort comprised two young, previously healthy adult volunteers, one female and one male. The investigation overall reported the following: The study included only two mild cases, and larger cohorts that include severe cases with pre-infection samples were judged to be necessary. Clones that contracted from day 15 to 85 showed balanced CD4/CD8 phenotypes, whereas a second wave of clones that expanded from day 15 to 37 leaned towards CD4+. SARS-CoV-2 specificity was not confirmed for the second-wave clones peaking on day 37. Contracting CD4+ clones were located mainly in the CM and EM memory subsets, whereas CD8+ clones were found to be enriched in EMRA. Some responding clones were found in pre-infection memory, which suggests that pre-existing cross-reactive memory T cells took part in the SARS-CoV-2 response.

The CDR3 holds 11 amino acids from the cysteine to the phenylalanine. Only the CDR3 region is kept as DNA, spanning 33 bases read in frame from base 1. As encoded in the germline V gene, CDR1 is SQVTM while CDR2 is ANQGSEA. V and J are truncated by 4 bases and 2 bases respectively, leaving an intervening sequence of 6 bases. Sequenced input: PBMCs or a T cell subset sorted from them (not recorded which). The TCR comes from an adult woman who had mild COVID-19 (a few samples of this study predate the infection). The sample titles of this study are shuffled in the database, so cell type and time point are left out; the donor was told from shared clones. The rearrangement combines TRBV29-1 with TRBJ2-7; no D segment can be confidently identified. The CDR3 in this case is CSVVLTYEQYF. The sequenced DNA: TGCAGCGTTGTCCTAACCTACGAGCAGTACTTC.